The 25 T cell receptor beta chains reported below all come from one sample, sequenced in a study of blood T cell repertoires in COVID-19. TCRdb keeps only in-frame clones here, not all; method: immunoSEQ multiplex PCR. The sample lists 25,000 to 35,000 clones; 90% to 95% were seen once. Sequenced: peripheral blood. These receptors were taken from a human donor in a cohort sampled during active COVID-19.

The J gene is TRBJ2-1, the V gene TRBV27; 10 bases line up with TRBD2. After removal of 2 bases from V and 11 bases from J, the junction contained 18 bases not matched to a gene. CDR1 is MNHEY and CDR2 is SMNVEV in the germline V gene (reference sequence). The CDR3 has 18 amino acids. CDR3 region: CASSLPLVGAGGPGKQFF. In DNA form, the CDR3 reads TGTGCCAGCAGTTTACCACTGGTAGGAGCGGGAGGGCCGGGTAAGCAGTTCTTC.

This clone was observed a few times. The V gene is TRBV4-1, the J gene TRBJ1-3; no definite D call. This CDR3 is built from 16 residues. CDR1 and CDR2 (germline): MGHRA, YSYEKL. Trimming cost V 0 bases and J 0 bases, with 9 bases left between them. This CDR3 reads CASSQESINSGNTIYF. CDR3 in DNA: TGCGCCAGCAGCCAAGAGAGTATCAACTCTGGAAACACCATATATTTT.

This clone was recorded once. The rearrangement links TRBV5-1 to TRBJ2-7, with 7 bases that match TRBD2. Germline V lookup: CDR1 SGHRS, CDR2 YFSETQ. V lost 4 bases, J lost 0 bases, and 7 bases stayed unmatched. The CDR3 consists of 15 residues. CDR3 sequence: CASSLTSRSSYEQYF. CDR3 nucleotides: TGCGCCAGCAGCCTGACTAGCAGGAGCTCCTACGAGCAGTACTTC. Variable domain in full (rest from reference TRBV5-1 and TRBJ2-7): KAGVTQTPRYLIKTRGQQVTLSCSPISGHRSVSWYQQTPGQGLQFLFEYFSETQRNKGNFPGRFSGRQFSNSRSEMNVSTLELGDSALYLCASSLTSRSSYEQYFGPGTRLTVT.

J is TRBJ1-6 and V is TRBV3-1 (or the pseudogene TRBV3-2), with D possibly being TRBD1 (5 bases). CDR3 length equals 15 residues. The V and J ends lost 4 bases and 7 bases respectively, with 14 bases between them. Germline assignment: CDR1 LGHDT and CDR2 YNNKEL (reference sequence). The CDR3 protein is CASSPSGGNNSPLHF. CDR3 nucleotide sequence: TGTGCCAGCAGCCCTTCGGGGGGAAACAATTCACCCCTCCACTTT.

J is TRBJ2-1 and V is TRBV6-5; TRBD2 matches at 14 bases. Germline V gene data show CDR1 as MNHEY and CDR2 as SVGAGI. CDR3 size: 15 residues. V shed 5 bases and J 14 bases; nucleotides not matched to a gene: 11. DNA for the CDR3: TGTGCCAGCAGTCCCGGGACTAGCGGGAGTAGGGAAGAGTTCTTC. It yields the protein CASSPGTSGSREEFF.

This clone was picked up one time. The chain has TRBV4-1 and TRBJ2-1; 10 bases are a match to TRBD1. Trimming cost V 1 base and J 8 bases; bases outside gene matches: 5. The CDR3 has 15 residues. CDR1 is MGHRA and CDR2 is YSYEKL in the germline V gene. This chain's CDR3 is CASSQGQGALDEQFF. In nucleotides, the CDR3 is TGCGCCAGCAGCCAAGGACAGGGGGCGTTAGATGAGCAGTTCTTC.

This chain's CDR3 is CASSSQGRYGYTF. CDR3 coding DNA: TGTGCCAGCAGCTCACAGGGGCGCTATGGCTACACCTTC. This chain links TRBV5-4 with TRBJ1-2, with 7 bases lining up with TRBD1. The CDR3 runs to 13 residues. CDR1 is SGHNT, CDR2 YYREEE, per germline (reference sequence). The V segment lost 3 bases and the J segment 4 bases; nucleotides outside the gene matches: 3.

V gene TRBV5-1 combines with J gene TRBJ2-3, with D possibly being TRBD2 (5 bases). CDR1 is SGHRS and CDR2 is YFSETQ in the germline V gene. The CDR3 has 17 amino acids. With 2 bases removed from V and 3 bases from J, the gap between germline ends came to 19 bases. The CDR3 sequence: CASSFGGLAFRTDTQYF. CDR3 sequence (DNA): TGCGCCAGCAGCTTTGGCGGGTTAGCGTTTAGAACAGATACGCAGTATTTT. Drawing the rest from reference TRBV5-1 and TRBJ2-3, the complete variable domain is KAGVTQTPRYLIKTRGQQVTLSCSPISGHRSVSWYQQTPGQGLQFLFEYFSETQRNKGNFPGRFSGRQFSNSRSEMNVSTLELGDSALYLCASSFGGLAFRTDTQYFGPGTRLTVL.

The V call is TRBV27, the J call TRBJ1-2, with TRBD1 matching 7 bases. CDR1 is MNHEY, CDR2 SMNVEV, per germline (reference sequence). The CDR3 has 12 residues. The trim removed 6 bases at V and 8 bases at J, leaving 6 bases unmatched. CDR3 sequence (DNA): TGTGCCAGCAGAGACCCGGGACAGGGCTACACCTTC. Translation: CASRDPGQGYTF.

The chain recombines TRBV5-5 with TRBJ2-6, with 9 positions matching TRBD2. V lost 3 bases and J lost 3; bases outside the gene matches: 10. This CDR3 is 18 amino acids long. The V gene's germline CDR1 is SGHKS and CDR2 YYEKEE (reference sequence). CDR3 nucleotide sequence: TGTGCCAGCAGCTCGGACGTAGCGGGAGCCGGTGGGGCCAACGTCCTGACTTTC. This sequence encodes CASSSDVAGAGGANVLTF.

The genes are TRBV27 and TRBJ2-5; the D gene is possibly TRBD2 (7 bases). This CDR3 has 15 residues. V was trimmed by 5 bases and J by 3 bases, leaving 16 bases between them. The germline gives CDR1 MNHEY, CDR2 SMNVEV (reference sequence). CDR3 in amino acids: CASSPWGAGEETQYF. CDR3 nucleotides: TGTGCCAGCAGTCCCTGGGGGGCGGGAGAAGAGACCCAGTACTTC.

The V and J genes are TRBV18 and TRBJ2-3; a possible D gene is TRBD2 (5 bases). CDR1 is KGHSH, CDR2 LQKENI, per germline. V was shortened by 6 bases and J by 2 bases, with 15 bases between the two germline ends. The CDR3 is made up of 15 amino acids. The CDR3 nucleotides are TGTGCCAGCTCTCGTAGTGGGGAGCACACAGATACGCAGTATTTT. The encoded protein is CASSRSGEHTDTQYF.

The chain couples TRBV4-1 to TRBJ2-5; D is perhaps TRBD2 (5 bases). Trimming removed 5 bases at V and 6 bases at J, with 19 bases between. Germline V gene sequence: CDR1 MGHRA, CDR2 YSYEKL. The CDR3 covers 15 residues. CDR3 residues: CASSSPGITDKTQYF. CDR3 coding DNA: TGCGCCAGCAGCAGCCCCGGGATAACAGACAAGACCCAGTACTTC.

CDR3 in amino acids: CASSQIAGKNNEQFF. DNA of the CDR3: TGCGCCAGCAGCCAAATTGCGGGGAAGAACAATGAGCAGTTCTTC. This chain links TRBV4-1 with TRBJ2-1; TRBD2 might be the D (6 bases). CDR1 is MGHRA, CDR2 YSYEKL, per germline. The V end lost 2 bases, the J end lost 5 bases, and 13 bases lay between the germline ends. The length of the CDR3 is 15 residues.

The chain uses TRBV5-8 and TRBJ2-7; TRBD2 agrees at 8 bases. V dropped 3 bases and J dropped 5; count of bases not matched to a gene: 13. The CDR3 contains 16 residues. The V gene's germline CDR1 is SGHTS and CDR2 YDEGEE. The CDR3, as DNA: TGTGCCAGCAGCTCCTATGGGACGGGAGGGCTCCACGAGCAGTACTTC. It codes for CASSSYGTGGLHEQYF.

The chain uses TRBV29-1 and TRBJ2-5, with a weak D call TRBD1 (5 bases). The germline CDR1 and CDR2 sequences are SQVTM and ANQGSEA. The CDR3 runs 12 residues. The ends were cut back, 3 bases at V and 2 bases at J, with 7 bases in the middle. The DNA of the CDR3 is TGCAGCGTTGACTCAGGGCAAGAGACCCAGTACTTC. It is translated as CSVDSGQETQYF.

In this sample, this clone turned up once. The chain combines TRBV6-2 or TRBV6-3 with TRBJ1-1; TRBD1 matches 7 bases. V shed 7 bases and J 4 bases; nucleotides not matched to a gene: 15. Germline V CDR1 and CDR2: MNHEY, SVGEGT. The CDR3 runs to 16 residues. The CDR3 protein is CASTPGNRAGGTEAFF. CDR3 sequence (DNA): TGTGCCAGCACCCCGGGGAATAGAGCAGGGGGCACTGAAGCTTTCTTT.

This clone appeared once. This chain connects TRBV2 to TRBJ2-3; no firm D call. Germline assignment: CDR1 SNHLY and CDR2 FYNNEI. Trimming took off 3 bases at V and 8 bases at J, with 6 bases between the two ends. This CDR3 spans 11 amino acids. The CDR3 coding sequence is TGTGCCAGCAGTGAGCTAGGTACGCAGTATTTT. Its protein product is CASSELGTQYF. The whole variable domain, remainder taken from reference TRBV2 and TRBJ2-3, is EPEVTQTPSHQVTQMGQEVILRCVPISNHLYFYWYRQILGQKVEFLVSFYNNEISEKSEIFDDQFSVERPDGSNFTLKIRSTKLEDSAMYFCASSELGTQYFGPGTRLTVL.

This rearrangement joins TRBV7-2 to TRBJ2-4; D might be TRBD2 (5 bases). The ends were cut back, 3 bases at V and 8 bases at J, with 17 bases in the middle. This CDR3 comprises 15 residues. In germline, CDR1 is SGHTA, CDR2 FQGNSA. CDR3 nucleotides: TGTGCCAGCAGCTTCGGGTCTAGGTACGGGGACATTCAGTACTTC. Translation: CASSFGSRYGDIQYF.

The genes are TRBV10-2 and TRBJ2-7; 12 positions match TRBD2. Germline CDR1 and CDR2: WSHSY and SAAADI. This CDR3 comprises 16 residues. J lost 4 bases, V lost 1 base, and 5 bases had no gene match. CDR3 amino acids: CASSEWLAGGLYEQYF. The CDR3 bases are TGCGCCAGCAGTGAGTGGCTAGCGGGAGGGCTATACGAGCAGTACTTC.

The chain combines TRBV5-5 with TRBJ2-1, with D possibly matching TRBD2 (6 bases). Trimming removed 7 bases at V and 8 bases at J, with 25 bases between. Per the germline V gene, CDR1 is SGHKS and CDR2 is YYEKEE (reference sequence). This CDR3 has 16 amino acids. The CDR3 loop reads CASYGGPGLNPHEQFF. CDR3 DNA sequence: TGTGCCAGCTACGGGGGTCCAGGGCTAAACCCACATGAGCAGTTCTTC. Supplemented by reference TRBV5-5 and TRBJ2-1, the full variable domain reads DAGVTQSPTHLIKTRGQQVTLRCSPISGHKSVSWYQQVLGQGPQFIFQYYEKEERGRGNFPDRFSARQFPNYSSELNVNALLLGDSALYLCASYGGPGLNPHEQFFGPGTRLTVL.

The chain couples TRBV28 to TRBJ1-5; the D is unclear. Per germline, CDR1 MDHEN and CDR2 SYDVKM. The V gene lost 5 bases and the J gene lost 6 bases, with 14 bases spanning the gap. There are 14 residues in the CDR3. As DNA, the CDR3 is TGTGCCAGCAGTAATCTACGAGATGGTCAGCCCCAGCATTTT. This translates into CASSNLRDGQPQHF. Based on the CDR3 plus reference TRBV28 and TRBJ1-5, the full variable domain is DVKVTQSSRYLVKRTGEKVFLECVQDMDHENMFWYRQDPGLGLRLIYFSYDVKMKEKGDIPEGYSVSREKKERFSLILESASTNQTSMYLCASSNLRDGQPQHFGDGTRLSIL.

The V call is TRBV6-5, the J call TRBJ1-1, with D perhaps TRBD1 (6 bases). The length of the CDR3 is 15 residues. CDR1 and CDR2 from the germline V gene are MNHEY and SVGAGI. Trimming took 3 bases from V and 1 from J, leaving 12 bases between them. Here the CDR3 reads CASSYYRAPNTEAFF. The CDR3 DNA reads as TGTGCCAGCAGTTATTACAGGGCCCCGAACACTGAAGCTTTCTTT.

In its sample, this clone ranks as large. The rearrangement uses TRBV27 and TRBJ1-1, with D unresolved. CDR1 is MNHEY, CDR2 SMNVEV, per germline (reference sequence). Between the trimmed V and J ends, which lost 8 bases and 1 base, there was a span of 17 bases. This CDR3 spans 15 amino acids. The CDR3 DNA reads TGTGCCAGCTTCCACATGGAGGGAAGGAACACTGAAGCTTTCTTT. Protein product: CASFHMEGRNTEAFF.

The chain joins TRBV30 to TRBJ2-5; D perhaps matches TRBD1 (6 bases). V was shortened by 4 bases and J by 0 bases, with 9 bases between the two germline ends. The germline V gene has CDR1 GTSNPN and CDR2 SVGIG (reference sequence). The CDR3 length is 13 residues. The CDR3 DNA reads TGTGCCTGGACCCGGACAGACCAAGAGACCCAGTACTTC. Amino acids: CAWTRTDQETQYF.